This TCR beta chain comes out of a study of beta chain features in type 1 diabetes. Study findings and constraints: There was a moderate but significant shortening of TCRB CDR3s in all four CD4+ subsets of Type 1 diabetes patients.

This clone was seen more than once but under ten times. No antigen is known for it. Of the isolated RNA, all was reverse transcribed, and so the sequenced material was expressed TCRB transcripts. Only in-frame clones appear in the TCRdb table, and some are missing; sequencing was by immunoSEQ multiplex PCR. The sample shows about 370,000 clones, approximately 16% of them seen only once. One heparinised draw, averaging about 110 mL, was taken per donor. V lost 2 bases, J lost 3 bases, and 0 bases stayed unmatched. The CDR3 has 13 amino acids. Per germline, CDR1 SGDLS and CDR2 YYNGEE. The gene calls are TRBV9 and TRBJ2-5, with TRBD1 matching over 8 bases. This TCR came from a woman aged 18-30 years in good health. The sample comprised naive CD4+ T cells from blood. CDR3 amino acids: CASSVDREETQYF. CDR3 DNA: TGTGCCAGCAGCGTGGACAGGGAAGAGACCCAGTACTTC.